This TCR beta chain was captured in a study of immune cell composition in non-small cell lung cancer. Frozen unsorted single-cell suspensions supplied the genomic DNA. As concerns this clone: Its matching antigen is unknown.

Points from the study as a whole: Smoking pack-years did not significantly correlate with tumour TCR-beta clonality. Squamous carcinomas (roughly 80%) more often had tumour-associated clones >0.5% than adenocarcinomas (roughly 33%). Lung adenocarcinomas had lower top 10 clone scores and clonality than squamous tumours.

The CDR3 length is 17 residues. The germline V gene encodes CDR1 SGHTA and CDR2 FQGNSA. V was trimmed by 5 bases and J by 0 bases, leaving 16 bases between them. TCRdb's copy holds only in-frame clones and misses some; the assay was immunoSEQ multiplex PCR. The sample has a few thousand clones; roughly 88% are singletons. The sequence came from a human donor with non-small cell lung cancer. Sample: lung tumor tissue. The V gene is TRBV7-2, the J gene TRBJ1-4, with a weak D call TRBD1 (6 bases). CDR3 in amino acids: CASSPGFRGATNEKLFF. In DNA, the CDR3 is TGTGCCAGCAGCCCCGGTTTCAGGGGCGCAACTAATGAAAAACTGTTTTTT.